This T cell receptor (beta chain) was profiled in a study of regulatory T cells in long-lasting Graves disease. Overall study context: For a period under 3 months, newly diagnosed Graves' patients had taken antithyroid drugs. Overall study findings and caveats: New patients shared fewer public clonotypes (approximately 1,000) than persistent patients did (approximately 2,700).

Remarks on this clonotype: The antigen remains unidentified.

Indicated time point: newly diagnosed GD, antithyroid drugs for less than 3 months. Making the TCR library involved RNA that had been extracted from PBMCs. Those enrolled as patients came out of an endocrinology department in Xi'an, China. Per germline, CDR1 GTSNPN and CDR2 SVGIG (reference sequence). The CDR3 totals 12 residues. Trimming took off 3 bases at V and 4 bases at J, with 7 bases between the two ends. CDR3-region Arm-PCR and iRepertoire HTBI primers produced the TCR beta libraries. TCRdb used MiXCR to reprocess the multiplex PCR reads, holding one entry per CDR3 protein. The sample includes about 450,000 distinct CDR3 sequences, around 15% of them seen just once. This sample also belongs to another study, concerning T cells in Graves' hyperthyroidism and ophthalmopathy. That work adds: Within blood appeared most thyroid clonotypes that had expanded above 0.001.

This sequence joins TRBV30 and TRBJ1-5; no firm D call. Sequenced material: peripheral blood mononuclear cells (PBMCs), taken at new diagnosis, from a patient treated with antithyroid drugs. The sequence was obtained from a woman in her fifties or sixties with Graves disease. CDR3 residues: CAWSKSNQPQHF. The DNA of the CDR3 is TGTGCCTGGAGCAAATCTAATCAGCCCCAGCATTTT.